Described below is a single TCR beta chain sequence and its context. Its antigen is still unknown. J lost 2 bases, V lost 5 bases, and 7 bases had no gene match. The CDR3 is 16 residues long. Germline loops: CDR1 SEHNR, CDR2 FQNEAQ (reference sequence). The data derive from a study of shared clonotypes between healthy human individuals. Study information: There were three CD4 naive, three CD4 memory, two CD8 naive and one CD8 memory plates per donor.

Study conclusions and caveats: Large depth notwithstanding, sorted-subset sequencing proved incomplete by rarefaction.

CD45RO-negative cells were positively selected for CCR7, leaving out terminally differentiated effector memory CD45RA+ cells. Caucasian adults residing in Nashville, Tennessee made up all the donors. Libraries were prepared by immunoSEQ multiplex PCR; TCRdb keeps only in-frame clonotypes and omits some of them. The sample yields hundreds of thousands of clones, approximately 92% seen once. This TCR was recovered from a man aged 25 to 45 in good health. The chain couples TRBV7-9 to TRBJ2-2, with 8 positions matching TRBD1. Sequencing was done on a sample of naive CD8+ T cells sorted from blood. The CDR3 bases are TGTGCCAGCAGCCCCTCGACAGGGGAAAACACCGGGGAGCTGTTTTTT. Its protein product is CASSPSTGENTGELFF.